This record covers a single TCR beta chain. This sample is part of a study of blood T cell repertoires in COVID-19. Study details: PBMCs, B-cell-depleted T cells, or T cells were the source of the cDNA or gDNA that made up the material.

The CDR3 is 17 amino acids. Per germline, CDR1 KGHDR and CDR2 SFDVKD. V shed 4 bases and J 2 bases; nucleotides not matched to a gene: 10. Sequencing was performed with immunoSEQ multiplex PCR; in TCRdb, only in-frame clones are kept and a portion is missing. The sample contains around 450,000 clones, approximately 90% of which appear only once. V is TRBV24-1 and J is TRBJ2-1, with 7 bases fitting TRBD1. Sequencing was carried out using peripheral blood. This clonotype was obtained from a woman aged 25 to 39 with acute or convalescent COVID-19. CDR3 sequence (DNA): TGTGCCACCAGTGACCCACGGCGGCAGGGGGCCTACAATGAGCAGTTCTTC. Its protein product is CATSDPRRQGAYNEQFF.